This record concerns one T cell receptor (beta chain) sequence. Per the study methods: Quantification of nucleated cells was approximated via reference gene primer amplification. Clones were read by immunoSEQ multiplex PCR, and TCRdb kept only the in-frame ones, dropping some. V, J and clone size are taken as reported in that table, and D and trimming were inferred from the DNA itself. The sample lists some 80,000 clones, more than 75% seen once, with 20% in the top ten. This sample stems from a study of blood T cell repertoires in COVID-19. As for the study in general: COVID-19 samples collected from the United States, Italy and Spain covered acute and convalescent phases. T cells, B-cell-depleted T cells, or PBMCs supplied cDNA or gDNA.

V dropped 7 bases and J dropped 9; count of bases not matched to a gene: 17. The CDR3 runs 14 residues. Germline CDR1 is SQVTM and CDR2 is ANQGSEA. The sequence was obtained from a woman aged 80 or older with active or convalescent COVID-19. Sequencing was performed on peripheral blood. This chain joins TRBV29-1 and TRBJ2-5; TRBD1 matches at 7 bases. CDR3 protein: CSAEPTGPGGSQYF. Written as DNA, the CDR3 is TGCAGCGCCGAACCGACAGGTCCAGGGGGATCCCAGTACTTC.